This T cell receptor (beta chain) was profiled in a study of blood T cell repertoires in COVID-19. Whole-study context: PBMCs, B-cell-depleted T cells, or T cells provided the cDNA or gDNA that made up the material.

This clone occurred a few times. Here immunoSEQ multiplex PCR was the method, and the copy in TCRdb shows in-frame clones only, minus some. The table has about 220,000 clones, more than 75% seen once. V lost 2 bases to trimming and J lost 1 base; unmatched junction nucleotides: 4. Per germline, CDR1 SGHDT and CDR2 YYEEEE. The CDR3 length is 15 residues. The sequenced material came from peripheral blood. The rearrangement links TRBV5-6 to TRBJ1-1; 8 nucleotides match TRBD1. The TCR comes from a human donor in a cohort sampled during active COVID-19. In nucleotides, the CDR3 is TGTGCCAGCAGCTTACCCGGACAGGGGAACACTGAAGCTTTCTTT. Its protein is CASSLPGQGNTEAFF.